This T cell receptor (beta chain) stems from a study of response to subunit inactivated influenza vaccine. Via MiXCR, TCRdb re-called the RT-PCR reads, giving one row per CDR3 protein. Of 710,000 or so distinct CDR3 sequences detected, roughly 14% appear once; the ten largest clones hold roughly 10%. The V gene's germline CDR1 is SGHVS and CDR2 FNYEAQ. With 4 bases removed from V and 0 bases from J, the gap between germline ends came to 10 bases. The CDR3 is 15 amino acids. Concerning this clonotype: Its antigen is undetermined.

Regarding the study as a whole: It was the authors' suggestion that each seasonal influenza vaccination recruits few new T cells.

The rearrangement links TRBV7-6 to TRBJ1-3, with a weak D call TRBD1 (5 bases). The sequenced sample was PBMCs from blood, obtained about 12 days after vaccination. The TCR originated in a middle-aged man who received an inactivated influenza vaccine. CDR3 sequence: CASSSDSLSGNTIYF. CDR3 DNA sequence: TGTGCCAGCAGCTCCGACAGTCTCTCTGGAAACACCATATATTTT.